These 28 T cell receptor beta chains share one sample of origin, sequenced in a study of long-term antiretroviral therapy in people with HIV. immunoSEQ v3.0 was run at survey level. This table comes from immunoSEQ multiplex PCR, and its TCRdb copy is limited to in-frame clones, with some not included. The sample comprises roughly 16,000 clones, 80% to 85% of which are singletons, and over 7.5% rests with the top ten. The sample consisted of unsorted PBMCs, taken 0.3 years before starting antiretroviral therapy. Receptors were obtained from a man in his fifties with HIV.

This rearrangement joins TRBV7-9 to TRBJ2-2; D is undetermined. Germline V gene sequence: CDR1 SEHNR, CDR2 FQNEAQ (reference sequence). V was trimmed by 2 bases and J by 3 bases, leaving 7 bases between them. The CDR3 runs 14 residues. The CDR3 sequence: CASSLFGDTGELFF. The CDR3 DNA follows: TGTGCCAGCAGCTTATTTGGGGACACCGGGGAGCTGTTTTTT.

V and J are TRBV19 and TRBJ2-1; 8 bases line up with TRBD2. V shed 1 base, J shed 7 bases, and the junction held 3 bases outside the gene matches. The CDR3 extends over 14 amino acids. Per the germline V gene, CDR1 is LNHDA and CDR2 is SQIVND (reference sequence). As DNA, the CDR3 is TGTGCCAGTAGTATAGTTGGACTAGCAAATGAGCAGTTCTTC. Amino acids: CASSIVGLANEQFF.

The rearrangement links TRBV10-3 to TRBJ2-7; 8 bases line up with TRBD1. The CDR3 runs to 14 residues. The V and J ends lost 6 bases and 4 bases, in that order; junction bases with no gene match: 8. Germline assignment: CDR1 ENHRY and CDR2 SYGVKD. Here the CDR3 reads CAIRYEGQDYEQYF. The DNA for the CDR3 is TGTGCCATCAGATACGAGGGACAGGATTACGAGCAGTACTTC.

The V call is TRBV19, the J call TRBJ2-3, with D possibly being TRBD2 (7 bases). The V and J ends lost 3 bases and 3 bases respectively, with 13 bases between them. The CDR3 has 15 residues. CDR1 is LNHDA, CDR2 SQIVND, per germline (reference sequence). The CDR3 spells CASSIGGPLTDTQYF. In DNA form, the CDR3 reads TGTGCCAGTAGTATCGGGGGGCCTCTAACAGATACGCAGTATTTT.

The chain uses TRBV5-4 and TRBJ2-7, with D possibly being TRBD2 (6 bases). This CDR3 contains 19 residues. Germline values: CDR1 SGHNT, CDR2 YYREEE (reference sequence). V was cut by 3 bases and J by 3 bases, with 28 bases left in between. The CDR3 nucleotides read TGTGCCAGCAGCTCGGAGGGCTCCGACCCCCTAGATTCTTTCTACGAGCAGTACTTC. Its translation is CASSSEGSDPLDSFYEQYF.

V usage is TRBV25-1 and J usage is TRBJ2-5, with D unclear. Per germline, CDR1 MGHDK and CDR2 SYGVNS. This CDR3 comprises 12 residues. The V and J ends lost 6 bases and 4 bases respectively, with 9 bases between them. The CDR3 loop is CASSRTGETQYF. CDR3 sequence (DNA): TGTGCCAGCAGCCGGACCGGAGAGACCCAGTACTTC.

This chain uses TRBV15 with TRBJ2-5; tentatively, D is TRBD2 (5 bases). Looked up from germline, CDR1 is LNHNV and CDR2 is YYDKDF (reference sequence). The V end was cut by 0 bases, the J end by 5 bases, with 10 bases between. This CDR3 has 14 residues. CDR3 bases: TGTGCCACCAGCAGAGATGGGAGAGGGGAGACCCAGTACTTC. It translates to CATSRDGRGETQYF.

A single count supports this clone. The rearrangement links TRBV18 to TRBJ2-3, with 8 nucleotides matching TRBD1. V shed 5 bases, J shed 5 bases, and the junction held 6 bases outside the gene matches. Germline values: CDR1 KGHSH, CDR2 LQKENI. The CDR3 is made up of 14 amino acids. The CDR3 DNA reads TGTGCCAGCTCATCTCAGGGGGCCGGAGATACGCAGTATTTT. Translated, it gives CASSSQGAGDTQYF.

J is TRBJ2-5 and V is TRBV28, with D uncertain. In germline, CDR1 is MDHEN, CDR2 SYDVKM. V lost 2 bases and J lost 1, with 14 bases in between. The CDR3 has 16 amino acids. CDR3 sequence reads: CASSLGWSLTQETQYF. The DNA of the CDR3 is TGTGCCAGCAGTTTAGGATGGTCTCTAACCCAAGAGACCCAGTACTTC.

The chain joins TRBV25-1 to TRBJ1-2, with a weak D call TRBD1 (5 bases). There are 13 residues in the CDR3. Germline V gene sequence: CDR1 MGHDK, CDR2 SYGVNS. The germline V and J ends were trimmed by 4 bases and 5 bases, with 11 bases remaining between them. The CDR3 loop reads CASSVQGSYGYTF. CDR3 nucleotides: TGTGCCAGCAGTGTCCAGGGATCGTATGGCTACACCTTC.

The V and J genes are TRBV15 and TRBJ1-2; no clear D gene. Looked up from germline, CDR1 is LNHNV and CDR2 is YYDKDF (reference sequence). The CDR3 has 14 amino acids. V lost 0 bases to trimming and J lost 2 bases, with 7 bases between them. CDR3 loop: CATSRDVGNYGYTF. As DNA, the CDR3 is TGTGCCACCAGCAGAGATGTAGGGAACTATGGCTACACCTTC.

V usage is TRBV6-1 and J usage is TRBJ2-3, with D uncertain. The V end lost 8 bases, the J end lost 2 bases, and 11 bases lay between the germline ends. This CDR3 contains 13 residues. Germline CDR1 is MNHNS and CDR2 is SASEGT. The CDR3 loop is CASLNEYTDTQYF. The CDR3 DNA reads TGTGCCAGCCTGAATGAATACACAGATACGCAGTATTTT.

This clone was seen a handful of times. V gene TRBV7-9 combines with J gene TRBJ2-7, with no clear D. The germline V gene encodes CDR1 SEHNR and CDR2 FQNEAQ (reference sequence). Trimming stripped 3 bases from V and 2 bases from J, with 11 bases between. The CDR3 totals 14 residues. CDR3 protein: CASSLTPYPYEQYF. In nucleotides, the CDR3 is TGTGCCAGCAGCTTGACACCTTACCCCTACGAGCAGTACTTC.

This chain uses TRBV7-2 with TRBJ2-7, with a weak D call TRBD1 (5 bases). V was pared by 2 bases and J by 6 bases, with 14 bases between. Germline loops: CDR1 SGHTA, CDR2 FQGNSA. This CDR3 has 14 amino acids. CDR3 DNA: TGTGCCAGCAGCTTATACAGGACCATCGGCGAGCAGTACTTC. The encoded protein is CASSLYRTIGEQYF.

This clone was seen more than once but under ten times. Here the CDR3 DNA reads TGTGCCAGCAGTGAAGGGGACGGAACCAATCAGCCCCAGCATTTT. Translated: CASSEGDGTNQPQHF. The chain employs TRBV6-1 and TRBJ1-5; D is perhaps TRBD1 (5 bases). The germline CDR1 and CDR2 sequences are MNHNS and SASEGT. V lost 1 base and J lost 3, with 10 bases in between. This CDR3 spans 15 amino acids.

This clone was seen more than once but under ten times. The J gene is TRBJ2-3, the V gene TRBV2, with 11 bases aligning to TRBD2. CDR1 is SNHLY, CDR2 FYNNEI, per germline. The V and J ends lost 4 bases and 5 bases, in that order; junction bases with no gene match: 2. CDR3 size: 14 residues. CDR3 in amino acids: CASSVSGGEDTQYF. The CDR3 DNA follows: TGTGCCAGCAGTGTTAGCGGGGGGGAAGATACGCAGTATTTT.

The chain joins TRBV27 to TRBJ1-5; the D gene is possibly TRBD1 (6 bases). Trimming pared 5 bases from V and 4 bases from J, leaving 21 bases between. The CDR3 length is 17 residues. The germline CDR1 and CDR2 sequences are MNHEY and SMNVEV (reference sequence). The CDR3 here is CASSPAGGRRGNQPQHF. CDR3 DNA: TGTGCCAGCAGTCCCGCGGGGGGCCGGAGGGGAAATCAGCCCCAGCATTTT.

V gene TRBV6-5 combines with J gene TRBJ2-7; D might be TRBD1 (6 bases). Germline CDR1 reads MNHEY; CDR2 reads SVGAGI. The CDR3 has 14 amino acids. Trimming removed 7 bases from V and 3 bases from J, with 16 bases in between. The CDR3 region has the DNA TGTGCCAGCAACCGAAAGGGACACCGCTACGAGCAGTACTTC. Its translation is CASNRKGHRYEQYF.

J is TRBJ1-4 and V is TRBV5-1; D unresolved. There are 14 residues in the CDR3. Trimming left V 1 base short and J 8 bases short, with 12 bases between. Germline CDR1 is SGHRS and CDR2 is YFSETQ. The CDR3 here is CASSLTLGREKLFF. The CDR3, as DNA: TGCGCCAGCAGCTTGACGCTCGGACGGGAAAAACTGTTTTTT.

The chain joins TRBV7-2 to TRBJ1-1; no firm D call. The V end was cut by 5 bases, the J end by 4 bases, with 14 bases between. The CDR3 covers 14 residues. Germline loops: CDR1 SGHTA, CDR2 FQGNSA. CDR3 coding DNA: TGTGCCAGCAGCCCGAGCCAAGGACTCACTGAAGCTTTCTTT. Protein product: CASSPSQGLTEAFF.

The V and J genes are TRBV29-1 and TRBJ1-2, with TRBD1 as a possible D gene (5 bases). The CDR3 covers 13 residues. Germline V gene sequence: CDR1 SQVTM, CDR2 ANQGSEA. The V end lost 7 bases, the J end lost 3 bases, and 15 bases lay between the germline ends. CDR3 sequence: CSARGRGYYGYTF. The CDR3 coding sequence is TGCAGCGCCCGAGGGCGGGGGTACTATGGCTACACCTTC.

In nucleotides, the CDR3 is TGTGCCAGCAGCTTAGAACCGGGAGGGGCGACCGGGGAGCTGTTTTTT. It yields the protein CASSLEPGGATGELFF. The chain uses TRBV7-2 and TRBJ2-2, with 8 bases aligning to TRBD2. The CDR3 has 16 residues. CDR1 is SGHTA, CDR2 FQGNSA, per germline. V gave up 1 base and J gave up 5 bases; unmatched junction bases: 6.

This clone was detected only a few times. The rearrangement uses TRBV10-1 and TRBJ1-1; D is unclear. With 0 bases removed from V and 1 base from J, the gap between germline ends came to 6 bases. The CDR3 contains 14 residues. CDR1 WNHNN and CDR2 SYGVQD come from the germline V gene (reference sequence). The CDR3 DNA sequence: TGCGCCAGCAGTGAGTCGGCAGAGAACACTGAAGCTTTCTTT. This translates into CASSESAENTEAFF.

The chain couples TRBV27 to TRBJ1-4; 9 bases match TRBD1. V was clipped by 5 bases and J by 2 bases; unmatched bases: 0. This CDR3 is 14 amino acids long. Germline V gives CDR1 MNHEY, CDR2 SMNVEV (reference sequence). CDR3 region: CASSDRGTNEKLFF. Here the CDR3 DNA reads TGTGCCAGCAGTGACAGGGGGACTAATGAAAAACTGTTTTTT. Full variable domain (outside the CDR3, taken from reference TRBV27 and TRBJ1-4): EAQVTQNPRYLITVTGKKLTVTCSQNMNHEYMSWYRQDPGLGLRQIYYSMNVEVTDKGDVPEGYKVSRKEKRNFPLILESPSPNQTSLYFCASSDRGTNEKLFFGSGTQLSVL.

V gene TRBV6-1 combines with J gene TRBJ2-6; D gene unclear. The germline V gene has CDR1 MNHNS and CDR2 SASEGT. Trimming shortened V by 3 bases and J by 0 bases, and 6 bases separated the two germline ends. The CDR3 is made up of 15 amino acids. The CDR3 reads CASSEVLSGANVLTF. The CDR3 nucleotides are TGTGCCAGCAGTGAGGTCCTCTCTGGGGCCAACGTCCTGACTTTC.

By sample share, this clone is large. This sequence joins TRBV7-2 and TRBJ1-1, with D unclear. Looked up from germline, CDR1 is SGHTA and CDR2 is FQGNSA. The CDR3 covers 15 residues. The germline V and J ends were trimmed by 5 bases and 0 bases, with 13 bases remaining between them. CDR3 sequence reads: CASSPSIGMNTEAFF. CDR3 in DNA: TGTGCCAGCAGCCCCTCCATCGGTATGAACACTGAAGCTTTCTTT.

By sample fraction, this clone is medium-sized. J is TRBJ2-7 and V is TRBV5-4, with D hard to call. The CDR3 is 15 residues long. Trimming left V 0 bases short and J 0 bases short, with 10 bases between. Germline loops: CDR1 SGHNT, CDR2 YYREEE (reference sequence). DNA of the CDR3: TGTGCCAGCAGCTTGGGGGCGGAGAGCTCCTACGAGCAGTACTTC. Translated: CASSLGAESSYEQYF. The full variable domain, rest sourced from reference TRBV5-4 and TRBJ2-7, is ETGVTQSPTHLIKTRGQQVTLRCSSQSGHNTVSWYQQALGQGPQFIFQYYREEENGRGNFPPRFSGLQFPNYSSELNVNALELDDSALYLCASSLGAESSYEQYFGPGTRLTVT.

The CDR3 loop is CASSLMSGSFPDTQYF. Here the CDR3 DNA reads TGTGCCAGCAGCTTAATGAGCGGGAGTTTTCCAGATACGCAGTATTTT. This chain links TRBV7-2 with TRBJ2-3; 8 bases map to TRBD2. Germline-derived CDR1 and CDR2 are SGHTA and FQGNSA. The CDR3 is 16 residues long. V was pared by 2 bases and J by 4 bases, with 8 bases of the junction left unmatched.